Each of the 28 T cell receptor beta chains below was sequenced from the same sample in a study of glioma-infiltrating T cells after dendritic cell vaccination. Assay used: immunoSEQ multiplex PCR; TCRdb lists only in-frame clones, some missing. The sample records around 92,000 clones, 80% being singletons. Time point described: after dendritic cell vaccination, including at tumor progression/relapse. The specimen comprised blood, sampled after dendritic cell vaccination. These receptors came from a human donor with glioblastoma.

The chain has TRBV23-1 and TRBJ1-2; tentative D call: TRBD1 (5 bases). TRBV23-1 counts as an open reading frame of uncertain function. V was pared by 2 bases and J by 5 bases, with 12 bases between. This CDR3 spans 14 amino acids. CDR3 DNA sequence: TGCGCCAGCAGTCAAACCCGGGCAGGGTATGGCTACACCTTC. This codes for CASSQTRAGYGYTF.

The chain combines TRBV5-1 with TRBJ2-5; perhaps TRBD1 as D (6 bases). The CDR3 loop spans 14 amino acids. Germline V gives CDR1 SGHRS, CDR2 YFSETQ. Trimming removed 4 bases at V and 2 bases at J, with 12 bases between. The chain's CDR3 is CASSQGQLQETQYF. CDR3 nucleotide sequence: TGCGCCAGCAGCCAAGGACAGCTTCAAGAGACCCAGTACTTC.

The gene calls are TRBV5-1 and TRBJ1-2; D might be TRBD1 (6 bases). Trimming pared 2 bases from V and 3 bases from J, leaving 11 bases between. The V gene's germline CDR1 is SGHRS and CDR2 YFSETQ. The CDR3 totals 14 residues. The CDR3 DNA is TGCGCCAGCAGCTTTGGGGGGGCGGACTATGGCTACACCTTC. It codes for CASSFGGADYGYTF.

This clone showed up just once. The chain employs TRBV10-1 and TRBJ2-7; D perhaps matches TRBD1 (6 bases). Germline V gives CDR1 WNHNN, CDR2 SYGVQD (reference sequence). Trimming removed 5 bases from V and 6 bases from J, with 11 bases in between. CDR3 size: 12 residues. The CDR3 bases are TGCGCCAGCAGTCCACAGGGTGGCGAGCAGTACTTC. Translating gives CASSPQGGEQYF.

This clone was counted only a few times. The chain couples TRBV28 to TRBJ2-7; a possible D gene is TRBD2 (5 bases). Per the germline V gene, CDR1 is MDHEN and CDR2 is SYDVKM. There are 14 residues in the CDR3. Trimming removed 3 bases at V and 5 bases at J, with 14 bases between. CDR3: CASSLRSGVDEQYF. Here the CDR3 DNA reads TGTGCCAGCAGTTTGCGGAGCGGAGTCGACGAGCAGTACTTC.

The chain links TRBV4-1 to TRBJ2-5; 8 bases are a match to TRBD2. The germline V gene encodes CDR1 MGHRA and CDR2 YSYEKL. J lost 1 base, V lost 2 bases, and 6 bases had no gene match. The CDR3 totals 16 residues. CDR3 nucleotides: TGCGCCAGCAGCCAACTGCCTAGCGGGTTCCAAGAGACCCAGTACTTC. This codes for CASSQLPSGFQETQYF.

This clone was observed a single time. The chain links TRBV30 to TRBJ2-7; D might be TRBD2 (6 bases). Per germline, CDR1 GTSNPN and CDR2 SVGIG (reference sequence). The CDR3 has 13 amino acids. V gave up 0 bases and J gave up 4 bases, with 10 bases separating them. The CDR3 protein is CAWSVMGGYEQYF. The CDR3, as DNA: TGTGCCTGGAGTGTCATGGGGGGATACGAGCAGTACTTC.

This chain joins TRBV5-1 and TRBJ2-5, with D perhaps TRBD1 (5 bases). This CDR3 has 15 residues. Trimming removed 0 bases from V and 4 bases from J, with 13 bases in between. Germline V lookup: CDR1 SGHRS, CDR2 YFSETQ. The CDR3 nucleotides read TGCGCCAGCAGCTTGGAGGGCAGGGTCCGAGAGACCCAGTACTTC. Protein sequence: CASSLEGRVRETQYF.

The CDR3 is CASRAGTGEGYTF. CDR3 coding DNA: TGTGCCAGCAGGGCCGGGACAGGGGAAGGCTACACCTTC. The genes are TRBV6-1 and TRBJ1-2; 10 nucleotides match TRBD1. Germline V gene data show CDR1 as MNHNS and CDR2 as SASEGT. The CDR3 spans 13 residues. J gave up 8 bases and V 6 bases, and 6 bases lay outside the gene matches.

This clone was counted at least ten times. This sequence joins TRBV2 and TRBJ2-7; D remains ambiguous. This CDR3 has 14 amino acids. CDR1 is SNHLY, CDR2 FYNNEI, per germline. V lost 7 bases and J lost 2, with 15 bases in between. CDR3 DNA: TGTGCCAGCACCCTAACCCAACTTACCTACGAGCAGTACTTC. Amino acid sequence: CASTLTQLTYEQYF.

This chain connects TRBV5-1 to TRBJ2-2, with 9 bases that match TRBD2. Germline V gene lookup returns CDR1 SGHRS and CDR2 YFSETQ. Trimming at V came to 5 bases and at J to 6 bases, leaving 8 bases not matched to a gene. This CDR3 contains 15 residues. Written as DNA, the CDR3 is TGCGCCAGCAGTCCTCGGACTAGCGAGCCCGGGGAGCTGTTTTTT. This encodes CASSPRTSEPGELFF.

The CDR3: CASRTHGTGGSETQYF. CDR3 nucleotides: TGTGCCAGCAGGACCCACGGGACAGGGGGATCTGAGACCCAGTACTTC. The V and J genes are TRBV28 and TRBJ2-5, with TRBD1 identical over 11 bases. CDR1 and CDR2 (germline): MDHEN, SYDVKM. This CDR3 spans 16 amino acids. V shed 6 bases, J shed 5 bases, and the junction held 11 bases outside the gene matches.

This chain uses TRBV6-6 with TRBJ1-6; TRBD1 matches 9 bases. The germline V gene has CDR1 MNHNY and CDR2 SVGAGI (reference sequence). CDR3 size: 15 residues. Trimming removed 2 bases from V and 9 bases from J; junction bases left unmatched: 5. In DNA form, the CDR3 reads TGTGCCAGCAGTTACGGAACAGGGGGCACTTCACCCCTCCACTTT. It yields the protein CASSYGTGGTSPLHF.

The rearrangement uses TRBV15 and TRBJ2-1, with 8 bases identical to TRBD1. Germline V gene lookup returns CDR1 LNHNV and CDR2 YYDKDF (reference sequence). Trimming cost V 5 bases and J 8 bases; bases outside gene matches: 14. The CDR3 runs 16 residues. In nucleotides, the CDR3 is TGTGCCACCAGCTTTTCAACAGGGGGGTGGCGCGATGAGCAGTTCTTC. This translates into CATSFSTGGWRDEQFF.

The count of this clone is one. This sequence joins TRBV10-3 and TRBJ2-1; TRBD2 matches 7 bases. Germline CDR1 is ENHRY and CDR2 is SYGVKD. V lost 10 bases and J lost 3; bases outside the gene matches: 6. The CDR3 has 13 residues. The CDR3 DNA reads as TGTGCCACCTCTAGCGGATACTACAATGAGCAGTTCTTC. Protein: CATSSGYYNEQFF.

The gene calls are TRBV10-3 and TRBJ2-7; 8 nucleotides agree with TRBD2. The CDR3 contains 15 residues. Germline values: CDR1 ENHRY, CDR2 SYGVKD. J was trimmed by 0 bases and V by 4 bases; bases with no gene match: 5. The DNA of the CDR3 is TGTGCCATCAGTGGGGGGACTAGGAGCTCCTACGAGCAGTACTTC. Residues: CAISGGTRSSYEQYF.

The gene calls are TRBV2 and TRBJ2-5, with D perhaps TRBD2 (6 bases). The J call may be faulty, since TRBJ2-7 better matches the DNA end. Germline CDR1 reads SNHLY; CDR2 reads FYNNEI. The CDR3 covers 14 residues. CDR3 protein: CASSVEGGGYEQYF. CDR3 nucleotide sequence: TGTGCCAGCAGTGTCGAGGGAGGAGGTTACGAGCAGTACTTC.

This clone was seen just once. DNA of the CDR3: TGTGCCAGCAGCCCACAGAACTACGAGCAGTACTTC. Protein sequence: CASSPQNYEQYF. The V call is TRBV7-8, the J call TRBJ2-7; no clear D gene. Germline CDR1 is SGHVS and CDR2 is FQNEAQ. V lost 5 bases, J lost 3 bases, and 8 bases lay in between. The length of the CDR3 is 12 residues.

The genes are TRBV5-1 and TRBJ2-3, with TRBD2 matching over 7 bases. With V trimmed by 0 bases and J by 6 bases, 16 bases remained unmatched. The V gene's germline CDR1 is SGHRS and CDR2 YFSETQ. The CDR3 totals 18 residues. The CDR3 spells CASSLARSSGGYGDTQYF. CDR3 nucleotide sequence: TGCGCCAGCAGCTTGGCAAGGTCTAGCGGAGGTTATGGGGATACGCAGTATTTT.

The chain employs TRBV11-3 and TRBJ1-2; 9 nucleotides agree with TRBD1. Looked up from germline, CDR1 is SGHNT and CDR2 is YENEEA. Losses at the gene ends were 1 base for V and 6 bases for J; bases not matched to a gene: 0. The CDR3 sequence is 13 residues long. CDR3 DNA sequence: TGTGCCAGCAGCTTAGGGACAGGGGATGGCTACACCTTC. Translation: CASSLGTGDGYTF.

This sequence joins TRBV6-1 and TRBJ2-7; TRBD2 matches 7 bases. The CDR3 consists of 15 residues. J was trimmed by 3 bases and V by 10 bases; bases with no gene match: 15. Germline CDR1 reads MNHNS; CDR2 reads SASEGT. CDR3 nucleotide sequence: TGTGCCACCAAAAGCGAAATCGGGAGGAGCTACGAGCAGTACTTC. Translation: CATKSEIGRSYEQYF.

This sequence joins TRBV6-5 and TRBJ1-1; a weak D match, TRBD1 (6 bases). The CDR3 runs to 16 residues. Per the germline V gene, CDR1 is MNHEY and CDR2 is SVGAGI. V was clipped by 0 bases and J by 3 bases, with 14 bases between them. The CDR3 spells CASSYSSGTPYTEAFF. In DNA form, the CDR3 reads TGTGCCAGCAGTTACTCCTCCGGGACACCTTACACTGAAGCTTTCTTT.

The rearrangement links TRBV7-9 to TRBJ1-1, with 8 bases matching TRBD1. This CDR3 comprises 13 residues. The trim removed 11 bases at V and 3 bases at J, leaving 8 bases unmatched. Germline loops: CDR1 SEHNR, CDR2 FQNEAQ (reference sequence). This chain's CDR3 is CALATGGHTEAFF. For the CDR3, the DNA is TGTGCCTTGGCCACAGGGGGGCACACTGAAGCTTTCTTT.

The CDR3 region has the DNA TGCGCCAGCAGCTTGGGGGGGACAATACCAGGCGAGCAGTACTTC. This encodes CASSLGGTIPGEQYF. V is TRBV5-1 and J is TRBJ2-7, with D possibly being TRBD1 (6 bases). Trimming stripped 0 bases from V and 6 bases from J, with 16 bases between. The CDR3 loop spans 15 amino acids. Per germline, CDR1 SGHRS and CDR2 YFSETQ.

V usage is TRBV30 and J usage is TRBJ2-7, with 9 bases matching TRBD1. There are 14 residues in the CDR3. Germline V gene sequence: CDR1 GTSNPN, CDR2 SVGIG (reference sequence). V lost 4 bases to trimming and J lost 7 bases; unmatched junction nucleotides: 11. The CDR3 DNA reads TGTGCCTGGACCACCGGGACAGGGAATCAAGAGCAGTACTTC. Translating it yields CAWTTGTGNQEQYF.

This chain uses TRBV7-9 with TRBJ2-7; weak D call: TRBD2 (6 bases). Between the trimmed V and J ends, which lost 5 bases and 1 base, there was a span of 15 bases. The germline CDR1 and CDR2 sequences are SEHNR and FQNEAQ (reference sequence). This CDR3 contains 15 residues. In nucleotides, the CDR3 is TGTGCCAGCAGCCCAAGATCTAGCGCGTCCTACGAGCAGTACTTC. This gives the protein CASSPRSSASYEQYF.

The chain carries TRBV19 and TRBJ2-3; 7 bases agree with TRBD2. Germline-derived CDR1 and CDR2 are LNHDA and SQIVND (reference sequence). The CDR3 covers 15 residues. Trimming removed 9 bases from V and 0 bases from J; junction bases left unmatched: 9. CDR3 nucleotides: TGTGCCAGCCGTCGGGGGGAAGAAAGCACAGATACGCAGTATTTT. This gives the protein CASRRGEESTDTQYF.

The chain carries TRBV10-1 and TRBJ2-7; D remains ambiguous. Trimming took 0 bases from V and 2 from J, leaving 8 bases between them. This CDR3 spans 14 amino acids. Germline V gene sequence: CDR1 WNHNN, CDR2 SYGVQD (reference sequence). The CDR3 DNA reads TGCGCCAGCAGTGAGTCTGACATTGCCTACGAGCAGTACTTC. Its protein product is CASSESDIAYEQYF.